This is a list of T cell receptor beta chains from one sample in a study of blood T cell repertoires in COVID-19. The protocol was immunoSEQ multiplex PCR, while the TCRdb copy is restricted to in-frame clones and leaves out a portion. The sample shows under 350,000 clones, about 86% of them seen only once. Input material: PBMCs or T cells enriched from blood (not recorded which). Receptors originate from a woman between 40 and 55 years old with acute COVID-19. Each CDR3 is given with its conserved first and last residue. D genes are given only for firm matches. Clone size, where shown, is once, few, many, or a class for clones that have expanded.

abundance | j_gene | v_gene | d_gene | CDR3nt | CDR3aa
NA | TRBJ1-1 | TRBV19 | TRBD1 | TGTGCCAGTAGTATAATGACAGGGGACACTGAAGCTTTCTTT | CASSIMTGDTEAFF
NA | TRBJ1-2 | TRBV18 | NA | TGTGCCAGCTCACCCGGGACAAACTATGGCTACACCTTC | CASSPGTNYGYTF
NA | TRBJ1-2 | TRBV6-4 | NA | TGTGCCAGCAGTGACGGGGAGTCATATGGCTACACCTTC | CASSDGESYGYTF
NA | TRBJ2-7 | TRBV7-3 | TRBD1 | TGTGCCAGCAGCTTGGGGACAGGGACCGAGCAGTACTTC | CASSLGTGTEQYF
NA | TRBJ2-1 | TRBV28 | TRBD1 | TGTGCCAGCAGTTTTAACAGGGGAACCTACAATGAGCAGTTCTTC | CASSFNRGTYNEQFF
NA | TRBJ1-3 | TRBV19 | TRBD1 | TGTGCCAGCGCGACAGGGGGCTTTGGAAACACCATATATTTT | CASATGGFGNTIYF
NA | TRBJ2-1 | TRBV11-3 | TRBD2 | TGTGCCAGCAGCGCCGGGACTAGTGATGAGCAGTTCTTC | CASSAGTSDEQFF
once | TRBJ2-5 | TRBV7-9 | NA | TGTGCCAGCAGCTTATCGGAGGGGCGCAGGGAGACCCAGTACTTC | CASSLSEGRRETQYF
NA | TRBJ1-2 | TRBV2 | TRBD1 | TGTGCCAGCAGGAGACAGGGGGCTAACTATGGCTACACCTTC | CASRRQGANYGYTF
NA | TRBJ2-3 | TRBV20-1 | NA | TGCAGTGCGGACAGAACAGATACGCAGTATTTT | CSADRTDTQYF
NA | TRBJ2-7 | TRBV2 | NA | TGTGCCAGCAGTCAGGACACACCAAACGAGCAGTACTTC | CASSQDTPNEQYF
NA | TRBJ1-6 | TRBV12-3/TRBV12-4 | NA | TGTGCCAGCAGTTTAGACAGGCACTCACCCCTCCACTTT | CASSLDRHSPLHF
NA | TRBJ1-1 | TRBV28 | NA | TGTGCCAGCAGTTTCCCACGGCAGGGGATGAACACTGAAGCTTTCTTT | CASSFPRQGMNTEAFF
NA | TRBJ2-2 | TRBV4-2 | TRBD2 | TGTGCCAGCAGCCAAGAATCACAGCGGGGACCGAACACCGGGGAGCTGTTTTTT | CASSQESQRGPNTGELFF
NA | TRBJ2-3 | TRBV9 | TRBD2 | TGTGCCAGCAGCGCTAGCGGGGGGGCAGATACGCAGTATTTT | CASSASGGADTQYF
NA | TRBJ2-5 | TRBV3-1/TRBV3-2 | NA | TGTGCCAGCAGCCAAGTGGGGGTTGGGGGGGAGACCCAGTACTTC | CASSQVGVGGETQYF
NA | TRBJ1-1 | TRBV6-2/TRBV6-3 | NA | TGTGCCAGCAGTTACGAAGGAGGGATCCGCACTGAAGCTTTCTTT | CASSYEGGIRTEAFF
few | TRBJ1-2 | TRBV27 | TRBD1 | TGTGCCAGCAGTTTATCGGCAGGGGGGAACTATGGCTACACCTTC | CASSLSAGGNYGYTF
NA | TRBJ2-5 | TRBV7-2 | TRBD1 | TGTGCCAGCAGCTTATCAGGGGGCAGGGAGACCCAGTACTTC | CASSLSGGRETQYF
NA | TRBJ1-1 | TRBV21-1 | NA | TGTGCCAGCAGCAAAGAGGGGCGCGACACTGAAGCTTTCTTT | CASSKEGRDTEAFF
once | TRBJ2-1 | TRBV3-1/TRBV3-2 | TRBD2 | TGTGCCAGCAGCCAAGATAGGCGGGGTCTAGCGGCCACCTACAATGAGCAGTTCTTC | CASSQDRRGLAATYNEQFF
NA | TRBJ1-2 | TRBV14 | NA | TGTGCCAGCAGCCAAGGGACAGACTATGGCTACACCTTC | CASSQGTDYGYTF
NA | TRBJ2-1 | TRBV18 | TRBD1 | TGTGCCAGCTCACCATCGGCCCAGGGGGTAAATGAGCAGTTCTTC | CASSPSAQGVNEQFF
NA | TRBJ2-2 | TRBV11-2 | NA | TGTGCCAGCAGCTCCCCGGAGACCGGGGAGCTGTTTTTT | CASSSPETGELFF
NA | TRBJ1-5 | TRBV24-1 | TRBD1 | TGTGCCACCAGTGACCCTACAGGGGATAGCAATCAGCCCCAGCATTTT | CATSDPTGDSNQPQHF
NA | TRBJ1-6 | TRBV4-3 | NA | TGCGCCAGCAGCCAAGATCGTTACGGGAATTCACCCCTCCACTTT | CASSQDRYGNSPLHF
once | TRBJ2-3 | TRBV5-1 | TRBD2 | TGCGCCAGCAGCTGGGCGGGGGGCACAGATACGCAGTATTTT | CASSWAGGTDTQYF
NA | TRBJ1-1 | TRBV4-3 | TRBD1 | TGCGCCAGCAGCCAGAGGGTGCTACAGGGGTCCATGAACACTGAAGCTTTCTTT | CASSQRVLQGSMNTEAFF
NA | TRBJ1-3 | TRBV3-1/TRBV3-2 | TRBD1 | TGTGCCAGCAGCCGGACAGGGACCCCACGCTCTGGAAACACCATATATTTT | CASSRTGTPRSGNTIYF